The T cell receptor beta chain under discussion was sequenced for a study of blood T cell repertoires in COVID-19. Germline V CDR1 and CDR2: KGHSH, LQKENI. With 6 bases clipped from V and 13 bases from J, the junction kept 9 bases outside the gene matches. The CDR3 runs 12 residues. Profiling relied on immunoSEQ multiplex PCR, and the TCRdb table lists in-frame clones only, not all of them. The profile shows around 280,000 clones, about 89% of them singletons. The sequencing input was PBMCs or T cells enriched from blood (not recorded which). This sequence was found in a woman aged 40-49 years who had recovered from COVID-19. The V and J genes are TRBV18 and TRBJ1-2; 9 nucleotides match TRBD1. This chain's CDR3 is CASSRDRAHSTF. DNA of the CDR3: TGTGCCAGCTCTCGGGACAGGGCCCACTCCACCTTC.